The clone carrying this T cell receptor beta chain was recorded many times. V dropped 5 bases and J dropped 5; count of bases not matched to a gene: 10. Germline CDR1 SGHTA, CDR2 FQGTGA. This CDR3 comprises 15 residues. This entry belongs to a study of low-dose radiotherapy and immunotherapy resistance in tumors. Study as a whole: The regimen for patients comprised intravenous nivolumab 240 mg every two weeks plus intravenous ipilimumab 1 mg/kg every six weeks. The drug cyclophosphamide was given into a vein at 200 mg/m2 every two weeks, one day before radiation and immunotherapy.

The time point here: before trial treatment. Primers targeting TRAV and TRBV primed first-strand cDNA, covering alpha and beta chains. Amplification, which lasted around 18 PCR cycles, used a constant-region primer and V-primer adapter to amplify TCRs. The mRNA that was isolated underwent amplification by in vitro transcription. One entry per CDR3 protein results from TCRdb running MiXCR on the reads. This table has 85,000 to 100,000 distinct CDR3 sequences, 9.4% appearing once. This sequence originates from a male donor with prostate cancer. Sequenced material: PBMCs, taken before treatment. This chain connects TRBV7-3 to TRBJ1-1; 8 positions match TRBD1. CDR3 sequence (DNA): TGTGCCAGCAGCAAAACCCAGGGGGCTAGGACTGAAGCTTTCTTT. Translated: CASSKTQGARTEAFF.